Reported below is one T cell receptor beta chain. The sample holds a few counts of this clonotype. There is no known antigen for this receptor. No qualities accompany the bases; no much larger clone lies one base away. The donors were under 40 Caucasian individuals from Russia, aged 6 to 90 years, who were systemically healthy. Each donor gave about 11 milliliters of peripheral blood, drawn into EDTA-treated Vacutainer tubes. Ficoll-Paque density-gradient centrifugation was used to isolate PBMCs, with at least 6.5 million obtained per sample. Total RNA, at least 5 micrograms per sample, was extracted from PBMCs with Trizol reagent. Naive CD45RAhigh/CD27high T cell percentages were measured by flow cytometry on a PBMC aliquot from every donor. The data stem from a study of blood T cells in healthy people across ages (dated by TCRdb to between 2014 and 2017). With regard to the full study: Template switching captured roughly one uniquely barcoded TCR beta cDNA molecule per two T cells in model experiments. For two donors (one aged 18 to 30 and one aged 80 or older), the study analyzed two additional independent replicas of 1 million unique cDNA reads from the same blood draw. To avoid experimental bias, donors of different ages were distributed randomly across sequencing lanes. Donors were grouped into four age groups: young (average about 15 years), middle-aged (about 38), aged (roughly 62) and long-lived (just over 80). To track age-related changes in TCR beta repertoire diversity, the study relied on deep sequencing normalized with unique cDNA molecular identifiers.

Results and caveats for the whole study, not just this receptor: Compared with the aged group, the long-lived group had more naive CD4+ T cells, fewer expanded clones and increased TCR diversity, suggesting age selection. Observed TCR beta diversity per million T cells fell roughly linearly with age, and a significant reduction was already apparent by age around 36. Bulk unsorted PBMC profiling prevented conclusive comparison of naive and antigen-experienced compartments. Because donor CMV infection status was unknown, age-related changes in expanded clonotypes were potentially confounded. A strong correlation was found between observed TCR beta diversity and the percentage of naive T cells measured by flow cytometry. Estimates of total diversity based on one million sequenced T cells were considered lower bounds and underestimates.

From the germline V gene, CDR1 is LGHNA and CDR2 is YSLEER. The CDR3 measures 17 amino acids from cysteine to phenylalanine. The kept DNA is CDR3 alone, 51 bases in frame from the first base. Between the V and J ends, shortened by 0 bases and 0 bases respectively, the junction contains 12 bases. Libraries came from 5' RACE. Sequencing used an Illumina HiSeq 2500. A second PCR of about 6 to 12 cycles was run with a J-beta primer mix and a sample-barcoded 5' primer. A template-switch 5' adaptor carrying 12 random nucleotides introduced a unique molecular identifier onto each TCR beta cDNA molecule. Each sample yielded at least 3 million CDR3-containing paired-end reads. First-strand cDNA was synthesized from all RNA with the Mint cDNA synthesis kit, primed by a TRBC-specific oligonucleotide. Following uracil-DNA glycosylase treatment, all cDNA underwent a first 18-cycle PCR with the universal primers M1SS and BC2_uni_R. The paper's data handling went like this. For normalization, 1 million high-quality reads, each with a distinct molecular identifier, were randomly selected from each sample. Instead of being binned into consensus sequences, reads with shared molecular identifiers were discarded. MiTCR, run with a Q25 quality threshold and the strictest error-elimination algorithm, handled CDR3 identification, clonotype clustering and error correction. A nonparametric unseen species model with Euler transformation was used to estimate a lower bound on total TCR beta diversity. TCRdb trimmed public reads at Q25 via fastp, called clones via MiXCR and kept in-frame beta chains. All rows with the same CDR3 protein become a single entry with the most common DNA and genes. The V and J calls and clone size come from TCRdb's table, not from the authors' own analysis. In all, the sample holds 540,000 or so distinct CDR3 sequences, and 25% to 30% of those were seen once. 15% to 20% of the sample lies in the top ten.

This receptor was identified in a woman in her seventies in good health. Input material: blood. The chain joins TRBV4-3 to TRBJ1-3; the D gene lacks a confident call. The CDR3 sequence is CASSQDVGYYSGNTIYF. DNA sequence: TGCGCCAGCAGCCAAGACGTTGGATACTACTCTGGAAACACCATATATTTT.